The T cell receptor (beta chain) under discussion was sequenced for a study of blood T cell repertoires in COVID-19. Study-level information: Sites across the United States, Italy and Spain contributed samples from acute and convalescent COVID-19. Sample material is recorded as cDNA or gDNA derived from T cells, B-cell-depleted T cells, or PBMCs.

After removal of 6 bases from V and 6 bases from J, the junction contained 5 bases not matched to a gene. Per the germline V gene, CDR1 is SGHNT and CDR2 is YYREEE (reference sequence). The CDR3 contains 12 residues. Per the study methods: Counts of nucleated cells, estimated from reference gene primer amplification, were obtained. Profiled with immunoSEQ multiplex PCR; TCRdb holds only in-frame clones, not every one. Clonal size and the V and J genes are those of that table, whereas D and trimming came from the DNA. Among approximately 100,000 clones listed, over 85% were seen once. V gene TRBV5-4 combines with J gene TRBJ1-1, with TRBD1 identical over 7 bases. The receptor comes from a man aged 65-85 years with acute or convalescent COVID-19. Sequenced: peripheral blood. The CDR3 spells CASTTGVSEAFF. The DNA of the CDR3 is TGTGCCAGCACCACAGGGGTTTCTGAAGCTTTCTTT.